This TCR beta chain was captured by sequencing in a study of T cells in localized non-small cell lung cancer. Looked up from germline, CDR1 is MGHRA and CDR2 is YSYEKL. The germline V and J ends were trimmed by 2 bases and 4 bases, with 17 bases remaining between them. CDR3 length: 17 amino acids. Clones were sequenced by immunoSEQ multiplex PCR, and TCRdb holds only the in-frame ones, with some missing. The table shows more than 15,000 clones, with around 89% occurring only once. The V gene is TRBV4-1, the J gene TRBJ2-2; TRBD1 might be the D (6 bases). The clonotype originates from a female donor at least 60 years old with stage III squamous cell lung carcinoma. Material: peripheral blood, obtained before any cancer treatment. The CDR3, as DNA: TGCGCCAGCAGCCAACGGGACATGGGGCTAATCACCGGGGAGCTGTTTTTT. It codes for CASSQRDMGLITGELFF.